This TCR beta chain was captured by sequencing in a study of OX40 agonist ivuxolimab in advanced cancers. With respect to the entire study: Ivuxolimab was an agonistic, fully human IgG2 monoclonal antibody directed against OX40 (CD134), a costimulatory receptor. Intravenous ivuxolimab was administered to patients every 2 weeks at six dose levels: 0.01, 0.1, 0.3, 1.5, 3 and 10 mg/kg. Of the 50 or so patients in dose escalation, 19 had hepatocellular carcinoma, some 15 had melanoma, 9 had renal cell carcinoma and 9 had head and neck cancer. In the dose-escalation cohort, roughly 80% of patients were male, and the mean age was approximately 64 years, with a range of about 23 to 80. Patients were allowed to have had prior anti-PD-1, anti-PD-L1 or anti-CTLA-4 therapy, and approximately 40% of the dose-escalation patients had been treated with checkpoint inhibitors. Partial responses occurred in three dose-escalation patients: two with cutaneous melanoma and one with hepatocellular carcinoma. The purpose of peripheral TCRbeta sequencing was to test whether ivuxolimab changed TCR sequence diversity and led to clonal T-cell expansion. The paper reports the monotherapy dose-escalation portion (N of about 50 patients) of the phase I ivuxolimab trial. General conclusions and limits of the study: In partial responders in the 0.1-3.0 mg/kg groups, normalized peripheral clonal expansion was found to be among the lowest, especially among CD8+ T cells. After ivuxolimab, expanded clones were on average more numerous among CD8+ T cells than among CD4+ T cells. The antigen specificity of the clonally expanded peripheral T cells was not determined. At doses of 0.1 to 3.0 mg/kg, clonal expansion of both CD4+ and CD8+ blood T cells was observed from baseline to week 6. Low levels of normalized T-cell clonal expansion were also seen in some patients who did not respond.

Worth noting for this clone: What this receptor recognizes is not known. Base qualities are not at hand, and no much larger clone is one base apart.

For sequencing of the TCRbeta CDR3 region, genomic DNA was extracted from the sorted cells. TCRbeta CDR3 regions were sequenced using the immunoSEQ Assay. Entries here come from immuneACCESS through TCRdb and include only in-frame sequences with V and J called. Some clones fail to appear in such tables; in the studies checked, an unresolved V gene covers under half of the shortfall, and the cause of the remainder is unknown. The sample table lists under 15,000 clones, roughly 82% of them with a count of one. Approximately 45% of the sample comes from the top ten. The trial excluded patients who had a history of autoimmune disease or were on systemic immunosuppression. Peripheral blood for TCR sequencing was collected from all dose cohorts at baseline, on cycle 4 day 1, and on cycle 7 day 1. The samples were taken from a phase I, first-in-human, multicenter, open-label dose-escalation trial of ivuxolimab. The trial enrolled adults with locally advanced or metastatic head and neck squamous cell, hepatocellular, melanoma or renal cell carcinoma. Before TCR sequencing, CD4+ T cells and CD8+ T cells were sorted from peripheral blood as separate populations.

Sample: CD4+ or CD8+ T cells sorted from blood, taken in a trial of the OX40 agonist ivuxolimab. This receptor was identified in an adult with an advanced solid tumor such as melanoma, head and neck, liver or kidney cancer.

The CDR3 reads CASSPPSGAYGYTF. The base sequence is TGTGCCAGCAGCCCACCATCGGGGGCATATGGCTACACCTTC. This receptor chain uses TRBV7-9 and TRBJ1-2; possibly the D gene is TRBD1, per 6 matching bases. The junction shows trimming of 5 bases on V and 5 bases on J, plus 15 bases between the germline ends. The germline V gene (reference sequence) yields SEHNR for CDR1 and FQNEAQ for CDR2. The CDR3 sequence holds 14 residues, the cysteine and phenylalanine included. The retained sequence is limited to the CDR3, 42 bases, with the frame set at the first base. The variable domain in full, with residues beyond the CDR3 obtained from the reference TRBV7-9 and TRBJ1-2 genes, is DTGVSQNPRHKITKRGQNVTFRCDPISEHNRLYWYRQTLGQGPEFLTYFQNEAQLEKSRLLSDRFSAERPKGSFSTLEIQRTEQGDSAMYLCASSPPSGAYGYTFGSGTRLTVV.